The 16 T cell receptor beta chains below come from one sample, sequenced in a study of control samples from healthy donors and cancer patients. Profiling relied on immunoSEQ multiplex PCR, and the TCRdb table lists in-frame clones only, not all of them. The table lists over 110,000 clones, less than 90% of them singletons. The source material was blood. The receptors stem from a woman under 40 in good health.

CDR3 nucleotides: TGCGCCAGCAGCTCACTGACAGAGAACACTGAAGCTTTCTTT. This encodes CASSSLTENTEAFF. The chain has TRBV5-1 and TRBJ1-1; D might be TRBD1 (5 bases). In germline, CDR1 is SGHRS, CDR2 YFSETQ. V lost 3 bases and J lost 1, with 10 bases in between. The CDR3 has 14 amino acids.

V gene TRBV20-1 combines with J gene TRBJ2-3; D not resolved. CDR3 length equals 11 residues. Trimming shortened V by 6 bases and J by 2 bases, and 6 bases separated the two germline ends. Germline values: CDR1 DFQATT, CDR2 SNEGSKA (reference sequence). This CDR3 is CSAPPTDTQYF. In nucleotides, the CDR3 is TGCAGTGCCCCCCCCACAGATACGCAGTATTTT.

V usage is TRBV28 and J usage is TRBJ2-3; TRBD2 is a possible D gene (6 bases). Trimming removed 8 bases at V and 2 bases at J, with 8 bases between. Germline V CDR1 and CDR2: MDHEN, SYDVKM. This CDR3 is built from 12 residues. The CDR3 here is CASGGPTDTQYF. The CDR3 DNA is TGTGCCAGCGGAGGGCCCACAGATACGCAGTATTTT.

The chain is built from TRBV5-1 and TRBJ1-3; 7 bases fit TRBD1. The CDR3 extends over 16 amino acids. V trimming: 0 bases; J trimming: 1 base; junction bases outside the gene matches: 4. CDR1 SGHRS and CDR2 YFSETQ come from the germline V gene. CDR3 nucleotides: TGCGCCAGCAGCTTGGGGGTGACAGGGTCTGGAAACACCATATATTTT. Translating gives CASSLGVTGSGNTIYF.

The chain carries TRBV4-2 and TRBJ2-2, with TRBD1 matching 8 bases. This CDR3 has 16 residues. Germline V CDR1 and CDR2: LGHNA, YNFKEQ. V lost 4 bases to trimming and J lost 1 base; unmatched junction nucleotides: 5. The CDR3 nucleotides read TGTGCCAGCAGCCTCACCGGGACAGGGAACACCGGGGAGCTGTTTTTT. Its protein is CASSLTGTGNTGELFF.

This chain links TRBV7-6 with TRBJ1-1; D may be TRBD1 (5 bases). Germline-derived CDR1 and CDR2 are SGHVS and FNYEAQ. There are 14 residues in the CDR3. Trimming shortened V by 6 bases and J by 11 bases, and 22 bases separated the two germline ends. CDR3 sequence: CASSPGTSRDPAFF. DNA for the CDR3: TGTGCCAGCAGTCCAGGGACTTCCCGGGACCCGGCTTTCTTT.

Only one count was recorded for this clone. The gene calls are TRBV6-6 and TRBJ2-3; no clear D gene. CDR1 is MNHNY and CDR2 is SVGAGI in the germline V gene (reference sequence). Trimming stripped 4 bases from V and 2 bases from J, with 10 bases between. The CDR3 is 14 amino acids. The CDR3 DNA sequence: TGTGCCAGCAGTTCCTCCTTGTCCACAGATACGCAGTATTTT. Residues: CASSSSLSTDTQYF.

This chain uses TRBV2 with TRBJ2-7; D unclear. Per germline, CDR1 SNHLY and CDR2 FYNNEI. Trimming took 6 bases from V and 0 from J, leaving 18 bases between them. The CDR3 spans 16 residues. This CDR3 reads CASSLRTDENSYEQYF. The CDR3 DNA is TGTGCCAGCAGCCTTCGGACCGACGAGAACTCCTACGAGCAGTACTTC.

This sequence joins TRBV5-1 and TRBJ2-6; tentative D call: TRBD1 (6 bases). V shed 4 bases and J shed 0 bases, with 14 bases lying between them. This CDR3 comprises 17 residues. Germline assignment: CDR1 SGHRS and CDR2 YFSETQ. The CDR3 sequence is CASSHRDTGSGANVLTF. The CDR3, as DNA: TGCGCCAGCAGCCACCGGGACACGGGCTCTGGGGCCAACGTCCTGACTTTC.

This clone appeared once. This chain connects TRBV6-5 to TRBJ1-5; D remains unclear. V gave up 2 bases and J gave up 4 bases, with 6 bases separating them. CDR1 MNHEY and CDR2 SVGAGI come from the germline V gene. This CDR3 is built from 13 residues. The CDR3 protein is CASSYRRNQPQHF. The CDR3 DNA reads TGTGCCAGCAGTTACAGACGGAATCAGCCCCAGCATTTT.

This clone is a singleton in its sample. The V call is TRBV7-2, the J call TRBJ2-7, with TRBD2 matching 8 bases. V trimming: 3 bases; J trimming: 8 bases; junction bases outside the gene matches: 12. Germline loops: CDR1 SGHTA, CDR2 FQGNSA. There are 15 residues in the CDR3. DNA for the CDR3: TGTGCCAGCAGCTTTGTCTCAGCGGGAGAAGCTCAGCAGTACTTC. This encodes CASSFVSAGEAQQYF.

The chain is built from TRBV15 and TRBJ1-1; D may be TRBD1 (6 bases). V was cut by 1 base and J by 8 bases, with 11 bases left in between. The CDR3 is 13 residues long. Germline CDR1 LNHNV, CDR2 YYDKDF (reference sequence). The CDR3 here is CATSRVQGTEAFF. The CDR3 region has the DNA TGTGCCACCAGCAGAGTACAGGGAACGGAAGCTTTCTTT.

The rearrangement uses TRBV7-9 and TRBJ1-1; no clear D. Germline V CDR1 and CDR2: SEHNR, FQNEAQ (reference sequence). V was pared by 2 bases and J by 6 bases, with 10 bases between. This CDR3 comprises 13 residues. The CDR3 sequence is CASSLSVQAEAFF. CDR3 DNA: TGTGCCAGCAGCTTATCGGTCCAGGCTGAAGCTTTCTTT.

This clone occurred once. V usage is TRBV4-2 and J usage is TRBJ2-1, with D possibly being TRBD2 (5 bases). Deletions cut 0 bases from V and 3 bases from J, with 24 bases between. Germline-derived CDR1 and CDR2 are LGHNA and YNFKEQ. The CDR3 totals 20 residues. The chain's CDR3 is CASSQDLRSGRPISYNEQFF. The DNA of the CDR3 is TGTGCCAGCAGCCAAGACTTGCGGTCGGGAAGGCCGATAAGCTACAATGAGCAGTTCTTC.

V gene TRBV29-1 combines with J gene TRBJ1-6; no clear D gene. CDR3 size: 13 residues. V was cut by 5 bases and J by 2 bases, with 7 bases left in between. Germline loops: CDR1 SQVTM, CDR2 ANQGSEA. The CDR3 is CSVSTAYNSPLHF. CDR3 coding DNA: TGCAGCGTTAGTACCGCCTATAATTCACCCCTCCACTTT. Filled out from reference TRBV29-1 and TRBJ1-6, the complete variable domain reads SAVISQKPSRDICQRGTSLTIQCQVDSQVTMMFWYRQQPGQSLTLIATANQGSEATYESGFVIDKFPISRPNLTFSTLTVSNMSPEDSSIYLCSVSTAYNSPLHFGNGTRLTVT.

V is TRBV5-4 and J is TRBJ1-6; D remains ambiguous. This CDR3 is 16 amino acids long. The V gene's germline CDR1 is SGHNT and CDR2 YYREEE (reference sequence). The V end was cut by 0 bases, the J end by 5 bases, with 12 bases between. The DNA for the CDR3 is TGTGCCAGCAGCTTGGTTGGCCAAAACGATAATTCACCCCTCCACTTT. Its protein product is CASSLVGQNDNSPLHF.